The 25 T cell receptor beta chains given below trace back to one sample, sequenced in a study of blood T cells in healthy people across ages. Using a J-beta primer mix together with a sample-barcoded 5' primer, a second PCR was run for 7 to 11 cycles. TCRdb ran MiXCR on the 5' RACE reads and lists one entry per CDR3 protein. The sample lists about 1,800,000 distinct CDR3 sequences; under 30% were seen once. Sample: blood. The source of these receptors is a woman aged 25 to 39 in good health.

Note on this clonotype: One end of the junction varies from germline; a read error may be responsible. V is TRBV5-1 and J is TRBJ1-2, with 7 bases aligning to TRBD1. CDR3 length: 14 residues. Germline CDR1 SGHRS, CDR2 YFSETQ. CDR3 sequence (DNA): TGCGCCAGCAGCCAAGCACAGGGGACCTATAGCTACACCTTC. It translates to CASSQAQGTYSYTF.

The rearrangement uses TRBV28 and TRBJ1-2, with 7 positions matching TRBD1. From germline, CDR1 is MDHEN and CDR2 SYDVKM. The J segment lost 7 bases and the V segment lost 4 bases, leaving 12 bases of the junction unmatched. The CDR3 is made up of 15 amino acids. The CDR3 loop reads CASSSGQARTGGYTF. The CDR3 bases are TGTGCCAGCAGTTCCGGACAGGCCCGAACGGGTGGCTACACCTTC.

With respect to this clonotype: This may arise from a read error, as a much more abundant clone is one base away. This sequence joins TRBV7-9 and TRBJ2-4; D is uncertain. The J call is uncertain, as TRBJ2-7 better fits the DNA end. This CDR3 spans 15 amino acids. CDR1 and CDR2 from the germline V gene are SEHNR and FQNEAQ (reference sequence). Here the CDR3 DNA reads TGTGCCAGCAGCTTATTTACGGAAACTCCCTGCGAGCAGTACTTC. As protein: CASSLFTETPCEQYF.

In this sample, this clonotype turned up once. A read error may account for a junction end that differs from germline. V is TRBV27 and J is TRBJ1-2; weak D call: TRBD1 (6 bases). The CDR3 runs to 13 residues. Germline assignment: CDR1 MNHEY and CDR2 SMNVEV (reference sequence). CDR3 region: CVSSLRGGYGYTF. DNA of the CDR3: TGTGTCAGCAGTTTAAGGGGGGGGTATGGCTACACCTTC.

Comment on this clonotype: A much larger clone differs by one base, so this may be a read error. This chain links TRBV15 with TRBJ1-1; TRBD1 agrees at 9 bases. The CDR3 is 15 amino acids. Germline CDR1 is LNHNV and CDR2 is YYDKDF (reference sequence). CDR3 sequence: CATSRVSTGGTETFF. The CDR3 bases are TGTGCCACCAGCAGAGTCTCGACAGGGGGGACTGAAACTTTCTTT.

Only a few counts were recorded for this clonotype. V and J are TRBV7-2 and TRBJ1-2; TRBD1 aligns across 7 bases. CDR3 length equals 15 residues. Unmatched junction bases numbered 14, after V lost 5 bases and J lost 8 bases. Germline CDR1 reads SGHTA; CDR2 reads FQGNSA. CDR3 in amino acids: CASSVDRESVYGYTF. DNA of the CDR3: TGTGCCAGCAGCGTTGACAGGGAGTCAGTGTACGGCTACACCTTC.

DNA of the CDR3: TGTGCCAGCCTCAGAAGGCTAGTTCGGAACAATGAGCAGTTCTTC. Translating it yields CASLRRLVRNNEQFF. The chain is built from TRBV21-1 and TRBJ2-1; TRBD2 was called by the table and not checked on the DNA. TRBV21-1 corresponds to a pseudogene. The CDR3 length is 15 residues.

Turning to this clonotype: One end of the junction does not line up with germline, which may come from a read error. The rearrangement uses TRBV11-2 and TRBJ2-4; D might be TRBD2 (5 bases). CDR1 is SGHAT and CDR2 is FQNNGV in the germline V gene. The CDR3 sequence is 16 residues long. In DNA, the CDR3 is TGTGCCAGCAGCCGAAGCGGCATTTTAGCCGAAAACATTCAGTGCTTC. The encoded protein is CASSRSGILAENIQCF.

This clonotype was found a few times. The chain uses TRBV6-1 and TRBJ2-7, with TRBD1 matching over 8 bases. The CDR3 is 16 residues long. The trim removed 2 bases at V and 1 base at J, leaving 7 bases unmatched. The germline CDR1 and CDR2 sequences are MNHNS and SASEGT. The CDR3 DNA sequence: TGTGCCAGCAGTGAACCTGGACAGGGAGAATCCTACGAGCAGTACTTC. This encodes CASSEPGQGESYEQYF.

The chain couples TRBV11-2 to TRBJ2-3, with 15 bases lining up with TRBD2. V trimming: 5 bases; J trimming: 5 bases; junction bases outside the gene matches: 5. Germline CDR1 reads SGHAT; CDR2 reads FQNNGV. This CDR3 has 16 amino acids. For the CDR3, the DNA is TGTGCCAGCAGCCCGCGGACTAGCGGGGGGGGAGATACGCAGTATTTT. Protein sequence: CASSPRTSGGGDTQYF.

V usage is TRBV28 and J usage is TRBJ1-5, with 7 bases matching TRBD1. V dropped 6 bases and J dropped 9; count of bases not matched to a gene: 8. Germline lookup yields CDR1 MDHEN and CDR2 SYDVKM. CDR3 length: 13 amino acids. The CDR3 nucleotides are TGTGCCAGCAGGTTGACAGGGCTTCGGCCCCAGCATTTT. Encoded protein: CASRLTGLRPQHF.

V gene TRBV5-1 combines with J gene TRBJ2-7, with 9 nucleotides matching TRBD1. J gave up 5 bases and V 3 bases, and 6 bases lay outside the gene matches. The V gene's germline CDR1 is SGHRS and CDR2 YFSETQ. This CDR3 region has 14 residues. In nucleotides, the CDR3 is TGCGCCAGCAGCTCCACAGGGGGCTGGGACGAGCAGTACTTC. Amino acids: CASSSTGGWDEQYF.

The chain joins TRBV20-1 to TRBJ2-7, with TRBD1 matching over 9 bases. The J call is doubtful: the DNA matches TRBJ2-5 better. The CDR3 consists of 14 residues. Germline V gene data show CDR1 as DFQATT and CDR2 as SNEGSKA (reference sequence). The CDR3 bases are TGCAGTGCTAGAGCTTGGGACAGGGCAGAGACCCAGTACTTC. Amino acid sequence: CSARAWDRAETQYF.

V and J are TRBV7-2 and TRBJ2-1; perhaps TRBD2 as D (6 bases). The J call may be incorrect, as the DNA end agrees better with TRBJ2-7. Germline V lookup: CDR1 SGHTA, CDR2 FQGNSA. This CDR3 is built from 18 residues. This chain's CDR3 is CASSASRGGISSYNEQYF. CDR3 nucleotides: TGTGCCAGCAGCGCATCCCGAGGCGGGATATCCTCCTACAATGAGCAGTACTTC.

This clonotype was picked up a small number of times. CDR3 sequence: CASSVVVAGTGRDYGYTF. In DNA, the CDR3 is TGTGCCAGCAGCGTAGTAGTAGCCGGGACAGGGAGGGACTATGGCTACACCTTC. The J gene is TRBJ1-2, the V gene TRBV9, with TRBD1 identical over 9 bases. Trimming cost V 0 bases and J 3 bases; bases outside gene matches: 12. The CDR3 is 18 residues long. CDR1 and CDR2 (germline): SGDLS, YYNGEE. The full variable domain, in which reference TRBV9 and TRBJ1-2 provide the parts outside the CDR3, is DSGVTQTPKHLITATGQRVTLRCSPRSGDLSVYWYQQSLDQGLQFLIQYYNGEERAKGNILERFSAQQFPDLHSELNLSSLELGDSALYFCASSVVVAGTGRDYGYTFGSGTRLTVV.

The rearrangement uses TRBV20-1 and TRBJ2-1; D uncertain. Trimming stripped 0 bases from V and 7 bases from J, with 16 bases between. The length of the CDR3 is 15 residues. CDR1 is DFQATT, CDR2 SNEGSKA, per germline (reference sequence). CDR3 loop: CSARDVVSPSNEQFF. In DNA form, the CDR3 reads TGCAGTGCTAGAGATGTAGTGTCCCCCAGTAATGAGCAGTTCTTC.

With respect to this clonotype: A much more abundant neighbour one base away suggests this may be a read error. This chain uses TRBV9 with TRBJ2-5; weak D call: TRBD2 (5 bases). The CDR3 covers 15 residues. CDR1 and CDR2 (germline): SGDLS, YYNGEE. Trimming took off 3 bases at V and 11 bases at J, with 23 bases between the two ends. The CDR3 DNA is TGTGCCAGCAGCGATAGCGCGAGCTCCTACAATGAGCAGTACTTC. Translated: CASSDSASSYNEQYF.

This chain connects TRBV9 to TRBJ2-3; 8 bases are a match to TRBD2. CDR1 and CDR2 from the germline V gene are SGDLS and YYNGEE. With 2 bases clipped from V and 3 bases from J, the junction kept 2 bases outside the gene matches. CDR3 length: 14 amino acids. The CDR3 bases are TGTGCCAGCAGCGTGACTAGCGTGACAGATACGCAGTATTTT. This translates into CASSVTSVTDTQYF.

Points on this clonotype: The germline gene is not matched at one end of the junction; a read error may be the cause. This rearrangement joins TRBV7-2 to TRBJ2-7; the match to TRBD1 covers 8 bases. Germline CDR1 reads SGHTA; CDR2 reads FQGNSA. The CDR3 length is 13 residues. CDR3 region: CASSAGQGYKQYF. The CDR3 DNA reads as TGTGCCAGCAGCGCAGGACAGGGCTACAAGCAGTACTTC.

This clonotype was counted at least ten times. This chain joins TRBV6-5 and TRBJ2-7; D may correspond to TRBD1 or TRBD2 (6 bases each). V was pared by 6 bases and J by 1 base, with 13 bases between. The CDR3 consists of 14 residues. Germline V CDR1 and CDR2: MNHEY, SVGAGI. CDR3 in DNA: TGTGCCAGCAGCATACCGGGGGCTTCCTACGAGCAGTACTTC. Protein: CASSIPGASYEQYF.

On this clonotype itself: The junction departs from germline at one end; a sequencing error may be responsible. CDR3 region: CASSQGAGTAQEAQYF. The CDR3, as DNA: TGTGCCAGCAGTCAGGGGGCCGGGACAGCCCAAGAGGCCCAGTACTTC. The chain joins TRBV28 to TRBJ2-5; 8 bases align to TRBD1. The CDR3 contains 16 residues. Germline CDR1 is MDHEN and CDR2 is SYDVKM.

The chain has TRBV2 and TRBJ1-4; 8 bases are shared with TRBD1. Germline V gene data show CDR1 as SNHLY and CDR2 as FYNNEI. Trimming at V came to 8 bases and at J to 10 bases, leaving 15 bases not matched to a gene. The CDR3 is 15 amino acids. CDR3 nucleotide sequence: TGTGCCAGCCAGGATTCACAGGGGGTCGGTGGAAAACTGTTTTTT. The encoded protein is CASQDSQGVGGKLFF.

This clonotype was recorded at least ten times. The chain has TRBV29-1 and TRBJ2-7, with D perhaps given as TRBD1 or TRBD2 (6 bases each). CDR3 length equals 15 residues. Trimming pared 7 bases from V and 2 bases from J, leaving 21 bases between. The germline CDR1 and CDR2 sequences are SQVTM and ANQGSEA. CDR3 sequence (DNA): TGCAGCGCCGCGTGGGGGGCTAGGGGGACCTACGAGCAGTACTTC. Translated, it gives CSAAWGARGTYEQYF.

In its sample, this clonotype was seen a few times. The rearrangement uses TRBV5-1 and TRBJ2-1; 10 bases fit TRBD1. V was pared by 3 bases and J by 3 bases, with 6 bases of the junction left unmatched. This CDR3 is 16 amino acids long. CDR1 and CDR2 from the germline V gene are SGHRS and YFSETQ. CDR3 sequence: CASSSDGTGVYNEQFF. The CDR3 nucleotides read TGCGCCAGCAGCTCGGACGGGACAGGGGTCTACAATGAGCAGTTCTTC.

The rearrangement uses TRBV10-3 and TRBJ2-7; maybe TRBD2 (6 bases). From germline, CDR1 is ENHRY and CDR2 SYGVKD. The CDR3 is 13 residues long. Trimming removed 8 bases from V and 0 bases from J, with 11 bases in between. CDR3 DNA: TGTGCCATCTGGTCCGGGGGCTCCTACGAGCAGTACTTC. Protein sequence: CAIWSGGSYEQYF.